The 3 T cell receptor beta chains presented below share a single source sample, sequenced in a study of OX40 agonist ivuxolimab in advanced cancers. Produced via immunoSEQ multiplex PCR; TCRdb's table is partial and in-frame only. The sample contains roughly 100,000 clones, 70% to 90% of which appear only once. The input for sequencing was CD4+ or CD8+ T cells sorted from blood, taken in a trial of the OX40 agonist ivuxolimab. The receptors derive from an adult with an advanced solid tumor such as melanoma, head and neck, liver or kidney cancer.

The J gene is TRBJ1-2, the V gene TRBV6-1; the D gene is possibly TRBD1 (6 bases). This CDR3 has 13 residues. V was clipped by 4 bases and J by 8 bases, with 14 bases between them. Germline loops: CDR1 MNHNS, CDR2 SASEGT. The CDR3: CASSAPGQLGYTF. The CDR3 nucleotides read TGTGCCAGCAGTGCGCCCGGACAGCTCGGCTACACCTTC.

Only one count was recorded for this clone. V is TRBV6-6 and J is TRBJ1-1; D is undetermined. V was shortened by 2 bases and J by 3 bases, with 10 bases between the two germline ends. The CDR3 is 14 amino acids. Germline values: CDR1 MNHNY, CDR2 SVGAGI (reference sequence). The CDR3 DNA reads TGTGCCAGCAGTTACGAGGTCAGATACACTGAAGCTTTCTTT. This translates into CASSYEVRYTEAFF.

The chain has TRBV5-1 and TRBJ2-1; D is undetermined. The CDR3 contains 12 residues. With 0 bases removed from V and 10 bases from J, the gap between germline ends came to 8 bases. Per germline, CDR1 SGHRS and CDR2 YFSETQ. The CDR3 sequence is CASSLESEEQFF. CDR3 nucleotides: TGCGCCAGCAGCTTGGAGTCCGAGGAGCAGTTCTTC.